This T cell receptor (beta chain) was documented in a study of T cell responses to AZD1222 COVID-19 vaccine. General study results and limits: Distributed over spike, vaccine-associated CD4 TCRs predominated at 160-218 and 743-854. After the peak T cell response, and only then, were repertoires sampled. Donors in the cohort were predominantly white British and more often female, and clonal diversity was possibly underestimated.

Of note for this clone: The antigen is not known.

Clones were read by immunoSEQ multiplex PCR, and TCRdb kept only the in-frame ones, dropping some. This sample carries about 160,000 clones, over 80% of them seen once, and the ten largest clones take under 4%. The V gene lost 6 bases and the J gene lost 4 bases, with 13 bases spanning the gap. Per the germline V gene, CDR1 is SGHAT and CDR2 is FQDESV (reference sequence). The CDR3 totals 13 residues. Timing groups of about 4 and about 12 weeks for second doses were pooled. V and J are TRBV11-1 and TRBJ2-7; a possible D gene is TRBD2 (7 bases). The receptor comes from an adult who received the AZD1222 COVID-19 vaccine. The sample consisted of peripheral blood, taken 28 days after the second AZD1222 dose. The CDR3 coding sequence is TGTGCCAGCAGAACCCGGGGGGCGTACGAGCAGTACTTC. This sequence encodes CASRTRGAYEQYF.